This TCR beta chain was captured in a study of blood T cell repertoires in COVID-19. About the research overall: Sample material is recorded as cDNA or gDNA derived from T cells, B-cell-depleted T cells, or PBMCs.

Original data processing: Estimates of nucleated cell counts were drawn from the amplification of reference gene primers. This table comes from immunoSEQ multiplex PCR, and its TCRdb copy is limited to in-frame clones, with some not included. D and trimming were read from the DNA, whereas the V and J calls and clone size are those reported in that table. The top ten clones hold 1.7% of a sample with over 80,000 clones, 85% to 95% of them seen once. The CDR3 sequence is 16 residues long. With V trimmed by 4 bases and J by 3 bases, 7 bases remained unmatched. The V gene's germline CDR1 is SGHRS and CDR2 YFSETQ.

Sequencing input: peripheral blood. V usage is TRBV5-1 and J usage is TRBJ2-7; TRBD2 agrees at 13 bases. This sequence was found in a man in his 60s with acute or convalescent COVID-19. CDR3 protein: CASSPPWTSGSYEQYF. The CDR3 DNA sequence: TGCGCCAGCAGCCCGCCCTGGACTAGCGGGAGCTACGAGCAGTACTTC.